The next 9 T cell receptor beta chains were all read from a single sample in a study of Graves' ophthalmopathy and Graves' hyperthyroidism. RNA transcripts were the template, and TCR beta CDR3 regions were amplified from them. HTBI primers served in a first-round RT-PCR, which a second-round multiplex PCR followed. Each CDR3 protein is one row after TCRdb ran MiXCR on the multiplex PCR reads. This table holds around 1.1 million distinct CDR3 sequences, about two fifths found once. Sequenced input: peripheral blood or thyroid tissue (not recorded which). The receptor set was obtained from an adult man with Graves' hyperthyroidism.

The chain is built from TRBV19 and TRBJ1-5; 9 bases match TRBD2. With the DNA end fitting TRBJ2-3 better, the J assignment may be wrong. CDR3 length: 13 amino acids. Germline-derived CDR1 and CDR2 are LNHDA and SQIVND (reference sequence). The CDR3 DNA follows: TGTGCCAGTGGATTAGCGGGAGCAGATACGCAGTATTTT. It translates to CASGLAGADTQYF.

This clonotype came up many times. The rearrangement joins TRBV19 to TRBJ1-6; D call uncertain. V was clipped by 3 bases and J by 9 bases, with 18 bases between them. The germline V gene encodes CDR1 LNHDA and CDR2 SQIVND (reference sequence). The CDR3 loop spans 16 amino acids. Here the CDR3 DNA reads TGTGCCAGTAGTATGAGTGGGCTGGGCCAGATTTCACCCCTCCACTTT. It translates to CASSMSGLGQISPLHF.

This chain links TRBV5-1 with TRBJ1-6, with D possibly being TRBD1 (5 bases). Per germline, CDR1 SGHRS and CDR2 YFSETQ. The CDR3 contains 16 residues. The V gene lost 4 bases and the J gene lost 9 bases, with 20 bases spanning the gap. The CDR3 reads CASSVGRDRPFSPLHF. CDR3 sequence (DNA): TGCGCCAGCAGCGTAGGCAGAGACAGACCTTTTTCACCCCTCCACTTT.

The chain uses TRBV4-1 and TRBJ2-7; TRBD1 is a possible D gene (7 bases). Trimming took off 3 bases at V and 1 base at J, with 16 bases between the two ends. Germline values: CDR1 MGHRA, CDR2 YSYEKL. The CDR3 sequence is 16 residues long. CDR3 bases: TGCGCCAGCAGCCAGAACCAGGGGGGACGGTCCTACGAGCAGTACTTC. Its translation: CASSQNQGGRSYEQYF.

The chain combines TRBV7-8 with TRBJ2-2; D gene unclear. V was trimmed by 6 bases and J by 0 bases, leaving 14 bases between them. CDR1 is SGHVS, CDR2 FQNEAQ, per germline. This CDR3 has 16 residues. The CDR3 here is CASSFRSVSNTGELFF. The CDR3, as DNA: TGTGCCAGCAGTTTCCGCAGCGTATCGAACACCGGGGAGCTGTTTTTT.

On this clonotype: This clone may be a read error of a much larger clone one base away. J is TRBJ1-5 and V is TRBV20-1; 8 positions match TRBD1. J gave up 8 bases and V 6 bases, and 12 bases lay outside the gene matches. CDR3 size: 14 residues. Germline V lookup: CDR1 DFQATT, CDR2 SNEGSKA (reference sequence). This CDR3 reads CSAQPDRANKPQHF. CDR3 in DNA: TGCAGTGCCCAACCGGACAGGGCAAATAAGCCCCAGCATTTT.

This clonotype has ten or more counts. The V gene is TRBV7-2, the J gene TRBJ1-2; 8 bases are shared with TRBD1. V shed 3 bases and J 4 bases; nucleotides not matched to a gene: 7. This CDR3 comprises 15 residues. Looked up from germline, CDR1 is SGHTA and CDR2 is FQGNSA. This CDR3 reads CASSLTEDRAYGYTF. The CDR3 DNA reads TGTGCCAGCAGCTTGACTGAGGACAGGGCCTATGGCTACACCTTC.

As for this clonotype: A much larger clone differs from this one at a single base, so this may be a read error. This chain joins TRBV20-1 and TRBJ2-7, with TRBD2 as a possible D gene (7 bases). The CDR3 consists of 15 residues. Between the trimmed V and J ends, which lost 6 bases and 3 bases, there was a span of 21 bases. Germline CDR1 is DFQATT and CDR2 is SNEGSKA (reference sequence). CDR3 coding DNA: TGCAGTGCGACGTTCCCAGGCGGGGGCAGCTACGAGCAGTACTTC. Its translation is CSATFPGGGSYEQYF.

CDR3 nucleotides: TGCAGTGCAAGCACAGGGACCCAGGCGCGTTGGTTACAAGAGACCCAGTACTTC. Its protein product is CSASTGTQARWLQETQYF. The V gene is TRBV20-1, the J gene TRBJ2-5; D is perhaps TRBD1 (6 bases). V was clipped by 6 bases and J by 2 bases, with 28 bases between them. Germline CDR1 reads DFQATT; CDR2 reads SNEGSKA (reference sequence). This CDR3 spans 18 amino acids.